This T cell receptor beta chain derives from a study of cytomegalovirus exposure and HLA in healthy donors. Points from the study as a whole: HLA alleles showed associations with fewer than 20,000 TCR beta sequences in a later analysis, at a 0.05 false discovery rate.

The PCR made use of 60 Vbeta and 13 Jbeta primers. Here immunoSEQ multiplex PCR was the method, and the copy in TCRdb shows in-frame clones only, minus some. This table has about 82,000 clones, 10% appearing once. Points on this clone: Its antigen is currently unknown.

CDR1 is KGHSH and CDR2 is LQKENI in the germline V gene. This CDR3 has 17 residues. The V gene lost 6 bases and the J gene lost 6 bases, with 23 bases spanning the gap. V is TRBV18 and J is TRBJ2-2; TRBD2 is a possible D gene (5 bases). The material sequenced was PBMCs. This clonotype originated in a man in his 60s in good health and CMV-seropositive. Here the CDR3 reads CASSRFMDESGSGELFF. CDR3 nucleotides: TGTGCCAGCTCGCGATTTATGGACGAAAGCGGTTCCGGGGAGCTGTTTTTT.